A selection of T cell receptor beta chains follows, all from one sample in a study of a mutant IDH1 vaccine in newly diagnosed glioma. For these receptors, no antigen is known. TCRdb keeps only in-frame clones here, not all; method: immunoSEQ multiplex PCR. The table records roughly 32,000 clones, around four fifths of them present only once. Source: PBMCs, taken from a glioma patient whose treatment included an IDH1 peptide vaccine. The receptors here all came from a man aged 35 to 55 with glioma. Some clones in this sample may be carry-over from other donors' samples. Each CDR3 is given with its conserved first and last residue. The D gene is left open where the match is weak. Not every row has a clone size; where given, it reads once, few, many or a size class.

clone size,CDR3 length,J gene,D gene,V gene,CDR3 protein,CDR3 DNA
NA,16,TRBJ2-5,NA,TRBV7-2,CASSSTGTPLLETQYF,TGTGCCAGCAGCTCTACCGGGACACCGCTGCTGGAGACCCAGTACTTC
NA,17,TRBJ1-3,NA,TRBV4-3,CASSQDRPTGGRNTIYF,TGCGCCAGCAGCCAAGATAGACCAACCGGGGGTAGAAACACCATATATTTT
NA,12,TRBJ2-2,NA,TRBV5-1,CASRGNTGELFF,TGCGCCAGCAGGGGGAACACCGGGGAGCTGTTTTTT
NA,12,TRBJ1-2,TRBD1,TRBV5-4,CASSLVQGGYTF,TGTGCCAGCAGCTTGGTACAGGGGGGCTACACCTTC
NA,13,TRBJ1-2,NA,TRBV10-3,CAISLQGLYGYTF,TGTGCCATCAGCTTACAGGGACTCTATGGCTACACCTTC
medium-sized,13,TRBJ1-1,NA,TRBV11-3,CASSLDGRLEAFF,TGTGCCAGCAGCTTAGATGGCCGGCTTGAAGCTTTCTTT
few,13,TRBJ1-1,NA,TRBV30,CAWSVRRNTEAFF,TGTGCCTGGAGTGTACGTAGGAACACTGAAGCTTTCTTT
NA,14,TRBJ2-7,NA,TRBV2,CASRDGTQSYEQYF,TGTGCCAGCAGAGACGGGACTCAGTCCTACGAGCAGTACTTC
NA,14,TRBJ1-5,NA,TRBV5-6,CASTRGMGNQPQHF,TGTGCCAGCACGCGGGGGATGGGCAATCAGCCCCAGCATTTT
NA,14,TRBJ2-3,TRBD1,TRBV5-6,CASSGQGPPDTQYF,TGTGCCAGCAGCGGACAGGGGCCCCCAGATACGCAGTATTTT
NA,14,TRBJ1-2,NA,TRBV7-9,CASSLGGFSYGYTF,TGTGCCAGCAGCTTAGGGGGTTTCAGCTATGGCTACACCTTC
NA,12,TRBJ1-4,NA,TRBV9,CASGQDNEKLFF,TGTGCCAGCGGACAAGACAATGAAAAACTGTTTTTT
once,19,TRBJ2-3,TRBD2,TRBV5-4,CASSLARSSGAYGTDTQYF,TGTGCCAGCAGCTTGGCCCGCAGCAGCGGGGCCTACGGCACAGATACGCAGTATTTT
once,14,TRBJ2-1,NA,TRBV6-5,CASSYGASYNEQFF,TGTGCCAGCAGTTACGGTGCTTCCTACAATGAGCAGTTCTTC
NA,13,TRBJ2-1,NA,TRBV5-6,CASSATEGGEQFF,TGTGCCAGCAGCGCGACGGAGGGGGGTGAGCAGTTCTTC
NA,14,TRBJ1-5,TRBD1,TRBV18,CASSSTGYNQPQHF,TGTGCCAGCTCATCGACAGGGTACAATCAGCCCCAGCATTTT
NA,15,TRBJ2-2,NA,TRBV6-5,CASNPGGSRTGELFF,TGTGCCAGCAACCCCGGGGGTTCGAGGACCGGGGAGCTGTTTTTT
NA,15,TRBJ2-5,TRBD1,TRBV6-5,CASSIGQGSQETQYF,TGTGCCAGCAGTATCGGACAGGGGTCGCAAGAGACCCAGTACTTC
once,14,TRBJ1-5,NA,TRBV4-2,CASSQELPNQPQHF,TGTGCCAGCAGCCAAGAACTTCCCAATCAGCCCCAGCATTTT
NA,14,TRBJ2-7,NA,TRBV5-1,CASSLAREVDEQYF,TGCGCCAGCAGCTTGGCAAGGGAGGTGGACGAGCAGTACTTC